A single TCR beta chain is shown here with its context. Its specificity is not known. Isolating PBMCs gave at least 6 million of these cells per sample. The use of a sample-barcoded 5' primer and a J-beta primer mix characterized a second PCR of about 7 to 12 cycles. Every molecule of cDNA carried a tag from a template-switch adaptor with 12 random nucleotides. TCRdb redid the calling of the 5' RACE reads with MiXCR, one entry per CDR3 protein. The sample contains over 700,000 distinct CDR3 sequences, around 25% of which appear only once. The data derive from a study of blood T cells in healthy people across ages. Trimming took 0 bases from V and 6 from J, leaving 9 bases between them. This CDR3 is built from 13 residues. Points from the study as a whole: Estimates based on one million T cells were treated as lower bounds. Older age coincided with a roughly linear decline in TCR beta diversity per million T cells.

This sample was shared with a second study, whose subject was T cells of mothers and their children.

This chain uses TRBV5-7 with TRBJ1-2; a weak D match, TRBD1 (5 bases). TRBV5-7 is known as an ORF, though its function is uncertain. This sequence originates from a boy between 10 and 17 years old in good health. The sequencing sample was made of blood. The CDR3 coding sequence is TGTGCCAGCAGCTTGGCAGGGCTAAATGGCTACACCTTC. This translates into CASSLAGLNGYTF.